This T cell receptor beta chain was profiled in a study of blood T cell repertoires in COVID-19. Assay used: immunoSEQ multiplex PCR; TCRdb lists only in-frame clones, some missing. The sample yields more than 200,000 clones, about 88% seen once. This CDR3 has 15 residues. V was shortened by 3 bases and J by 3 bases, with 12 bases between the two germline ends. CDR1 and CDR2 from the germline V gene are KGHSH and LQKENI. Input material: peripheral blood. V usage is TRBV18 and J usage is TRBJ2-1; possibly TRBD1 for D (5 bases). The receptor was isolated from an older man with acute or convalescent COVID-19. The CDR3 region is CASSPAGRVYNEQFF. CDR3 nucleotides: TGTGCCAGCTCACCCGCCGGCAGGGTCTACAATGAGCAGTTCTTC.